This T cell receptor beta chain was found in a study of T cells in Graves' hyperthyroidism and ophthalmopathy. Hyperthyroidism patients were newly diagnosed, had disease duration under 2 months, and were aged 18 to 65 years. V gave up 11 bases and J gave up 9 bases, with 17 bases separating them. The CDR3 totals 13 residues. Germline assignment: CDR1 SGHDN and CDR2 FVKESK. What was amplified from RNA transcripts were TCR beta CDR3 regions. HTBI primers drove first-round RT-PCR of the TCR CDR3. TCRdb independently ran MiXCR on the multiplex PCR reads; one entry per CDR3 protein. Among just under 750,000 distinct CDR3 sequences listed, roughly a third were seen once.

The V call is TRBV14, the J call TRBJ1-6; D is perhaps TRBD1 (5 bases). The sequencing input was blood. This TCR derives from a woman aged 35 to 49 with Graves' hyperthyroidism. Here the CDR3 reads CAWSGRDGSPLHF. For the CDR3, the DNA is TGTGCCTGGAGCGGCCGGGACGGTTCACCCCTCCACTTT.